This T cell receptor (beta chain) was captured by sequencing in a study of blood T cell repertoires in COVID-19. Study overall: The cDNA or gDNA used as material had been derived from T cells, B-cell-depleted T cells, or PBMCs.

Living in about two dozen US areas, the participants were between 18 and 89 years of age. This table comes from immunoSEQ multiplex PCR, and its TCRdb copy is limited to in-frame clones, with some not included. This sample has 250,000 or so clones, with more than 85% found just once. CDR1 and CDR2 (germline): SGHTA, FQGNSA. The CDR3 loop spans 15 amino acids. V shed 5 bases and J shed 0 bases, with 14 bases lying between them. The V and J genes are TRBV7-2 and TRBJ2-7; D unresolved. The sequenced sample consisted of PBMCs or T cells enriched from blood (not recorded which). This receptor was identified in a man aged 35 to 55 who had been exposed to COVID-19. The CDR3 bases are TGTGCCAGCAGCCCCCAAGCAGGCCGCTCCTACGAGCAGTACTTC. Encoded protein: CASSPQAGRSYEQYF.